The rows below give T cell receptor beta chains drawn from one sample of a study of post-analysis software for immune sequencing data. TCRdb called the PCR reads again in MiXCR, with one record for every CDR3 protein. Of fewer than 850,000 distinct CDR3 sequences listed, 25% to 30% are singletons. Sequenced sample: blood. Every receptor here comes from a girl aged 10 to 17 with multiple sclerosis. Both conserved end residues are part of each CDR3. The order of the fields is clone size, V gene, J gene, D gene, CDR3 DNA, CDR3 protein. A D gene is named only where the DNA matches it firmly. A row's size may be missing; if present it is once, few, many or a size class.

>-|TRBV13|TRBJ2-7|-
TGTGCCAGCAGCTTAGGTCAGGCTGGCGCCTACGAGCAGTACTTC
CASSLGQAGAYEQYF
>-|TRBV10-3|TRBJ2-1|TRBD2
TGTGCCATCAGTGAGGCCCTGACTAGCGGCCAAGGACCTCCGTTCTTC
CAISEALTSGQGPPFF
>many|TRBV5-1|TRBJ2-7|-
TGCGCCAGCAGCTTGGATTGGACAGTCGCTACGTTCGGGCAGTACTTC
CASSLDWTVATFGQYF
>-|TRBV7-2|TRBJ2-5|-
TGTGCCAGCAGCTTAGGATGGAAACAAGAGACCCAGTACTTC
CASSLGWKQETQYF
>-|TRBV5-1|TRBJ1-1|-
TGCGCCAGCAGCTCACACGCGGGGGGGAACACTGAAGCTTTCTTT
CASSSHAGGNTEAFF
>-|TRBV20-1|TRBJ2-5|-
TGCAGTGCTAGAGCGGGGGCGTCGTTTCAAGAGACCCAGTACTTC
CSARAGASFQETQYF
>-|TRBV18|TRBJ2-3|TRBD2
TGTGCCAGCTCCACTAGCGGAAGAGCGGATACGCAGTATTTT
CASSTSGRADTQYF
>few|TRBV28|TRBJ2-6|TRBD1
TGTGCCAGCAATAGGGACAGGGGAACGTCTGGGGCCAACGTCCTGACTTTC
CASNRDRGTSGANVLTF
>-|TRBV20-1|TRBJ1-1|-
TGCAGTGCTAGAGACCGATCAGGGTTCGGCACTGAAGCTTTCTTT
CSARDRSGFGTEAFF
>-|TRBV5-1|TRBJ2-7|TRBD1
TGCGCCAGCAGCCCCTTCGGGACAGCCTCCTACGAGCAGTACTTC
CASSPFGTASYEQYF
>-|TRBV9|TRBJ1-4|-
TGTGCCAGCAGCCCTCGGCTGGGGGAAAAACTGTTTTTT
CASSPRLGEKLFF
>-|TRBV9|TRBJ2-3|TRBD1
TGTGCCAGCAGCGTAGGGGACAGACGGTCAGATACGCAGTATTTT
CASSVGDRRSDTQYF
>few|TRBV7-2|TRBJ1-6|-
TGTGCCAGCAGCTTAGGGCAGGGAACTAGTTCACCCCTCCACTTT
CASSLGQGTSSPLHF
>few|TRBV20-1|TRBJ2-5|TRBD2
TGCAGTGCTAGATCGACTAGCGGGAGCGGAGAGACCCAGTACTTC
CSARSTSGSGETQYF
>few|TRBV6-2/TRBV6-3|TRBJ2-1|-
TGTGCCAGCACCCAAACGGTAGCGGACAATGAGCAGTTCTTC
CASTQTVADNEQFF
>-|TRBV7-2|TRBJ2-7|-
TGTGCCAGCAGCTTCCCCCCTACCGGTGCCTACGAGCAGTACTTC
CASSFPPTGAYEQYF
>many|TRBV29-1|TRBJ2-3|-
TGCAGCTCGCGCCCGGCGGGGTCCACAGATACGCAGTATTTT
CSSRPAGSTDTQYF
>-|TRBV12-3/TRBV12-4|TRBJ2-1|-
TGTGCCAGCAGTTTTGCTGTGACTGGCTACAATGAGCAGTTCTTC
CASSFAVTGYNEQFF
>-|TRBV3-1|TRBJ1-1|-
TGTGCCAGCAGCCAACTTTTAAGAAACACTGAAGCTTTCTTT
CASSQLLRNTEAFF
>-|TRBV20-1|TRBJ2-3|-
TGCAGTGCTTCGACAGCCAGCACAGATACGCAGTATTTT
CSASTASTDTQYF
>-|TRBV7-9|TRBJ2-3|-
TGTGCCAGCAGCTACCGGGACTCCAGCACAGATACGCAGTATTTT
CASSYRDSSTDTQYF
>few|TRBV27|TRBJ1-6|-
TGTGCCAGCAGTTTAAGGTGGGCTACAGATAATTCACCCCTCCACTTT
CASSLRWATDNSPLHF
>-|TRBV6-5|TRBJ1-2|-
TGTGCCTGCAGAAGGGGTCTCCGCTACACCTTC
CACRRGLRYTF
>-|TRBV12-3/TRBV12-4|TRBJ2-3|-
TGTGCCAGCAGTGGCAGAGTGGGAGCAGATGCGCAGTATTTT
CASSGRVGADAQYF
>-|TRBV7-9|TRBJ1-5|-
TGTGCCAGCAGCTTAGGAAGGGAACGTCGGCATTTT
CASSLGRERRHF
>few|TRBV4-1|TRBJ2-1|TRBD1
TGCGCCAGCAGTCTGGAACCTGGACAGACAGGGGGCCGGCAGTTCTTC
CASSLEPGQTGGRQFF
>-|TRBV6-1|TRBJ1-1|TRBD1
TGTGCCAGCACTCGACAGGGAAACACTGAAGCTTTCTTT
CASTRQGNTEAFF
>few|TRBV6-2/TRBV6-3|TRBJ2-1|TRBD1
TGTGCCAGCAAATTGAGACAGGGGACCTACAATGAGCAGTTCTTC
CASKLRQGTYNEQFF
>few|TRBV20-1|TRBJ2-1|TRBD2
TGCAGTGCTACGGATCTAGCGGGAGGGCCAGGGTCCTACAATGAGCAGTTCTTC
CSATDLAGGPGSYNEQFF
>-|TRBV9|TRBJ2-3|TRBD2
TGTGCCAGCAGCGTGAGCTTCGGGAGGGGGAGCGCAGATACGCAGTATTTT
CASSVSFGRGSADTQYF
>few|TRBV7-6|TRBJ2-7|-
TGTGCCAGCAGCTCGAGGATGGGTGAGCAGTACTTC
CASSSRMGEQYF
>few|TRBV4-1|TRBJ1-1|-
TGCGCCAGCAGCCAAGAGCGGGGGCTGGTGAACACTGAAGCTTTCTTT
CASSQERGLVNTEAFF
>-|TRBV7-2|TRBJ2-3|-
TGTGCCAGCAGCTTAGATACGGGGGTATGGGATACGCAGTATTTT
CASSLDTGVWDTQYF
>-|TRBV27|TRBJ2-3|TRBD2
TGTGCCAGCAGTTTTTCTAGCGGGACCCCGCAGTATTTT
CASSFSSGTPQYF
>many|TRBV10-2|TRBJ2-6|-
TGCGCCAGCACAAGGCCCGGGGCCAACGTCCTGACTTTC
CASTRPGANVLTF
>-|TRBV7-8|TRBJ2-7|TRBD2
TGTGCCAGCAGCGAGGGACTAGGCGACTACGAGCAGTACTTC
CASSEGLGDYEQYF
>-|TRBV28|TRBJ2-1|TRBD2
TGTGCCAGCAGTCCAATTGGAGACCCACTAGCGGGAGAAAATGAGCAGTTCTTC
CASSPIGDPLAGENEQFF
>few|TRBV6-4|TRBJ2-3|-
TGTGCCAGCAGTAGCGGAACCACAGATACGCAGTATTTT
CASSSGTTDTQYF
>few|TRBV12-5|TRBJ2-7|-
TGTGCTAGTGGTTTGGCCCTGGGGAGCGGCCCCTACGAGCAGTACTTC
CASGLALGSGPYEQYF
>few|TRBV24-1|TRBJ2-1|-
TGTGCCACCAGTGACCCGGTTGGCGGCTACAATGAGCAGTTCTTC
CATSDPVGGYNEQFF
>-|TRBV14|TRBJ2-7|-
TGTGCCAGCAGCCAAGTTGCGACTTCAGAGCAGTACTTC
CASSQVATSEQYF
>few|TRBV2|TRBJ2-2|-
TGTGCCAGCACGTGGAAACCGAACACCGGGGAGCTGTTTTTT
CASTWKPNTGELFF
>-|TRBV3-1|TRBJ1-1|-
TGTGCCAGCAGCCTCTCCATACTCGGGACGGGGACTGAAGCTTTCTTT
CASSLSILGTGTEAFF
>-|TRBV7-8|TRBJ2-1|-
TGTGCCAGCAGCTTAGGCCCGGGGGCGATCTACAATGAGCAGTTCTTC
CASSLGPGAIYNEQFF
>-|TRBV10-3|TRBJ2-2|-
TGTGCCATCAGTGAGCCGGCCGAGAACACCGGGGAGCTGTTTTTT
CAISEPAENTGELFF
>-|TRBV18|TRBJ2-1|TRBD2
TGTGCCAGCTCACCGGAACCAGGACTAGCGGGGCAAAATGAGCAGTTCTTC
CASSPEPGLAGQNEQFF